This TCR beta chain was found in a study of blood T cells in healthy people across ages (dated by TCRdb to the mid-2010s). As for the study more broadly: In model experiments, roughly one uniquely barcoded TCR beta cDNA molecule per two T cells was captured by template switching. The study analyzed two additional independent replicas of 1 million unique cDNA reads from the same blood draw for two donors, one aged 18 to 29 and one aged 80 or older. To avoid experimental bias, donors of different ages were randomly spread across the sequencing lanes. To track age-related changes in TCR beta repertoire diversity, the study relied on deep sequencing normalized with unique cDNA molecular identifiers. The donors were split into four age groups: young (average 16 years), middle-aged (roughly 39), aged (roughly 68) and long-lived (82).

Receptors were amplified or captured by 5' RACE. Sequencing relied on an Illumina HiSeq 2500. A second PCR of roughly 7 to 11 cycles was performed with a sample-barcoded 5' primer and a J-beta primer mix. A template-switch 5' adaptor carrying 12 random nucleotides introduced a unique molecular identifier onto each TCR beta cDNA molecule. At least 2.5 million CDR3-containing paired-end reads were obtained from each sample. The Mint cDNA synthesis kit, primed by a TRBC-specific oligonucleotide, was used to synthesize first-strand cDNA from all RNA. After uracil-DNA glycosylase treatment, a first 18-cycle PCR used universal primers M1SS and BC2_uni_R on all cDNA. Turning to the authors' computational methods: For normalization, 1 million high-quality reads, each with a distinct molecular identifier, were randomly selected from each sample. Reads with shared molecular identifiers were discarded instead of being binned into consensus sequences. MiTCR, set to a Q25 quality threshold and the strictest error-elimination algorithm, was used for CDR3 identification, clonotype clustering and error correction. A nonparametric unseen species model with Euler transformation was used to estimate lower-bound total TCR beta diversity. TCRdb reworked the public reads: Q25 trimming with fastp, MiXCR clone assembly, productive beta chains retained. Records with the same CDR3 protein are collapsed into one entry carrying the most frequent genes and DNA. These V and J calls derive from TCRdb rather than the authors' analysis. Across this sample there are hundreds of thousands of distinct CDR3 sequences, with 40% to 50% seen only once. Jointly, the top ten make up around 18% of the sample.

What the research found in general, with its limitations: Because the CMV infection status of the donors was unknown, age-related changes in expanded clonotypes may potentially have been confounded. Total diversity estimates from one million sequenced T cells were considered lower bounds and underestimates. Observed TCR beta diversity per million T cells fell roughly linearly with age, and a significant reduction was already apparent by age around 36. Bulk unsorted PBMC profiling prevented conclusive comparison of naive and antigen-experienced compartments. Compared with the aged group, the long-lived group had more naive CD4+ T cells, fewer expanded clones and increased TCR diversity, suggesting age selection. There was a strong correlation between observed TCR beta diversity and the percentage of naive T cells measured by flow cytometry.

Note on this clonotype: Its antigen specificity is not known. Within one base of it there is no much larger clone, and no base qualities were kept.

Donors were under 40 systemically healthy Caucasian individuals from Russia aged roughly 6 to 100 years. Each donor gave 8 to 10 milliliters of peripheral blood, collected into EDTA-treated Vacutainer tubes. Ficoll-Paque density-gradient centrifugation was used to isolate PBMCs, with at least 6 million per sample. Total RNA was extracted from PBMCs with Trizol reagent, with at least 6 micrograms obtained per sample. The percentages of naive CD45RAhigh/CD27high T cells were determined by flow cytometry on a PBMC aliquot from every donor. This receptor was obtained from a man in his fifties or sixties in good health. Material for sequencing was blood.

CDR3 protein: CASRPLETQYF. The nucleotide sequence is TGTGCCAGCAGGCCCCTAGAGACCCAGTACTTC. The chain was built from TRBV27 and TRBJ2-5; the D gene cannot be named for sure. The CDR3 runs 11 residues from the cysteine to the phenylalanine. This entry keeps only the CDR3 DNA: 33 bases, framed from base 1. The germline ends are 6 bases apart after V is trimmed by 6 bases and J by 4 bases. Taken from the germline V gene (reference sequence), the CDR1 and CDR2 loops are MNHEY and SMNVEV.